The 11 T cell receptor beta chains reported below all come from one sample, sequenced in a study of T cells of healthy individuals. One entry per CDR3 protein results from TCRdb running MiXCR on the 5' RACE reads. The data show 65,000 to 90,000 distinct CDR3 sequences, approximately 5.4% seen once. The source of these receptors is a female donor in good health.

There are a few counts of this clonotype. V is TRBV4-1 and J is TRBJ2-7; 10 bases match TRBD2. The V gene end was trimmed by 5 bases and the J gene end by 2 bases; junction bases not matched to a gene: 6. Germline lookup yields CDR1 MGHRA and CDR2 YSYEKL. The length of the CDR3 is 15 residues. Here the CDR3 reads CASSNSGGLAYEQYF. DNA for the CDR3: TGCGCCAGCAGCAATAGCGGGGGGTTAGCCTACGAGCAGTACTTC.

The sample holds many counts of this clonotype. The rearrangement links TRBV4-2 to TRBJ2-1; 11 bases map to TRBD1. Germline V lookup: CDR1 LGHNA, CDR2 YNFKEQ. This CDR3 region has 19 residues. J lost 0 bases, V lost 2 bases, and 9 bases had no gene match. The CDR3 sequence is CASSQPTAGTGGSYNEQFF. The CDR3 bases are TGTGCCAGCAGCCAACCGACCGCTGGGACAGGGGGCTCCTACAATGAGCAGTTCTTC.

The V and J genes are TRBV28 and TRBJ2-5; D may be TRBD2 (7 bases). V lost 3 bases, J lost 5 bases, and 10 bases lay in between. Germline loops: CDR1 MDHEN, CDR2 SYDVKM. The CDR3 is 13 amino acids. The CDR3 spells CASSLGGPETQYF. The CDR3 nucleotides are TGTGCCAGCAGTTTGGGGGGGCCGGAGACCCAGTACTTC.

The chain recombines TRBV7-2 with TRBJ2-5; 11 bases are shared with TRBD2. Germline CDR1 and CDR2: SGHTA and FQGNSA. CDR3 length equals 16 residues. V was clipped by 4 bases and J by 2 bases; unmatched bases: 6. The DNA for the CDR3 is TGTGCCAGCAGCTCACACCTAGCGGGAGGACAAGAGACCCAGTACTTC. Protein product: CASSSHLAGGQETQYF.

The sample holds many counts of this clonotype. V is TRBV7-3 and J is TRBJ1-2; a weak D match, TRBD1 (6 bases). Trimming removed 4 bases at V and 2 bases at J, with 8 bases between. CDR3 length: 13 amino acids. CDR1 is SGHTA and CDR2 is FQGTGA in the germline V gene. Written as DNA, the CDR3 is TGTGCCAGCAGCTCAGGACAGAACTATGGCTACACCTTC. Protein: CASSSGQNYGYTF.

This clonotype was seen many times. The gene calls are TRBV4-1 and TRBJ2-7; no clear D. Per the germline V gene, CDR1 is MGHRA and CDR2 is YSYEKL. The CDR3 has 13 residues. V was clipped by 1 base and J by 3 bases, with 7 bases between them. As DNA, the CDR3 is TGCGCCAGCAGCCAAGTAAAAAACTACGAGCAGTACTTC. Translated: CASSQVKNYEQYF.

This clonotype appeared a few times. The chain combines TRBV7-2 with TRBJ1-3; no reliable D call. CDR1 is SGHTA, CDR2 FQGNSA, per germline. The germline V and J ends were trimmed by 5 bases and 0 bases, with 11 bases remaining between them. CDR3 length: 15 amino acids. Here the CDR3 DNA reads TGTGCCAGCAGCCCGAGGGAGTTCTCTGGAAACACCATATATTTT. Translating gives CASSPREFSGNTIYF.

The chain carries TRBV28 and TRBJ2-7, with TRBD1 identical over 8 bases. The germline V gene has CDR1 MDHEN and CDR2 SYDVKM. Losses at the gene ends were 2 bases for V and 3 bases for J; bases not matched to a gene: 3. The CDR3 length is 14 residues. CDR3 coding DNA: TGTGCCAGCAGTTTAAGGACAGGGCTCTACGAGCAGTACTTC. It encodes CASSLRTGLYEQYF. The whole variable domain, filled in from reference TRBV28 and TRBJ2-7, reads DVKVTQSSRYLVKRTGEKVFLECVQDMDHENMFWYRQDPGLGLRLIYFSYDVKMKEKGDIPEGYSVSREKKERFSLILESASTNQTSMYLCASSLRTGLYEQYFGPGTRLTVT.

This clonotype was detected only a few times. The chain recombines TRBV20-1 with TRBJ1-5, with unresolved D. The CDR3 covers 14 residues. Germline V CDR1 and CDR2: DFQATT, SNEGSKA (reference sequence). The germline V and J ends were trimmed by 4 bases and 3 bases, with 13 bases remaining between them. The CDR3 sequence: CSAKLPGDNQPQHF. DNA of the CDR3: TGCAGTGCTAAACTCCCAGGAGACAATCAGCCCCAGCATTTT.

In this sample, this clonotype turned up many times. The chain uses TRBV20-1 and TRBJ2-7, with 8 bases aligning to TRBD2. V trimming: 1 base; J trimming: 5 bases; junction bases outside the gene matches: 7. This CDR3 has 14 residues. Per germline, CDR1 DFQATT and CDR2 SNEGSKA (reference sequence). For the CDR3, the DNA is TGCAGTGCTAGAGCCGGACTAGCCGGGGACGAGCAGTACTTC. Amino acid sequence: CSARAGLAGDEQYF.

The V and J genes are TRBV18 and TRBJ1-1, with 8 bases that match TRBD1. Losses at the gene ends were 6 bases for V and 0 bases for J; bases not matched to a gene: 3. Germline CDR1 reads KGHSH; CDR2 reads LQKENI. The CDR3 is 14 amino acids. The DNA of the CDR3 is TGTGCCAGCTCGCGGGACAGGATGAACACTGAAGCTTTCTTT. Amino acid sequence: CASSRDRMNTEAFF.